These 16 T cell receptor beta chains came from one sample sequenced in a study of neurological immune-mediated disorders. Time point denoted: longitudinal time-point 3. TCRdb re-called the 5' RACE reads with MiXCR, one entry per CDR3 protein. The table records about 50,000 distinct CDR3 sequences, 7% to 9% of them present only once. Sequencing was done on a sample of PBMCs. These receptors came from a woman in her thirties or forties in good health.

This clonotype was counted ten times or more. The V gene is TRBV7-2, the J gene TRBJ1-6; TRBD1 agrees at 11 bases. Germline values: CDR1 SGHTA, CDR2 FQGNSA. V lost 4 bases to trimming and J lost 4 bases; unmatched junction nucleotides: 3. The CDR3 sequence is 16 residues long. The CDR3 DNA reads as TGTGCCAGCAGCTCGGGACAGGGGGGATATAATTCACCCCTCCACTTT. It specifies CASSSGQGGYNSPLHF. Filled out from reference TRBV7-2 and TRBJ1-6, the complete variable domain reads GAGVSQSPSNKVTEKGKDVELRCDPISGHTALYWYRQSLGQGLEFLIYFQGNSAPDKSGLPSDRFSAERTGGSVSTLTIQRTQQEDSAVYLCASSSGQGGYNSPLHFGNGTRLTVT.

In its sample, this clonotype was seen many times. The gene calls are TRBV7-3 and TRBJ2-3, with 8 bases fitting TRBD2. V dropped 5 bases and J dropped 4; count of bases not matched to a gene: 5. Germline CDR1 is SGHTA and CDR2 is FQGTGA. CDR3 size: 14 residues. In nucleotides, the CDR3 is TGTGCCAGCAGCAACGGACTAGCCCCAGATACGCAGTATTTT. It yields the protein CASSNGLAPDTQYF.

This clonotype was recorded many times. V usage is TRBV7-2 and J usage is TRBJ2-3; 9 bases align to TRBD2. This CDR3 has 18 residues. CDR1 SGHTA and CDR2 FQGNSA come from the germline V gene. V was pared by 4 bases and J by 6 bases, with 17 bases of the junction left unmatched. The CDR3 DNA is TGTGCCAGCAGCTCCCGGATACTAGCGGGCCGGTTGAGGGATACGCAGTATTTT. Its protein is CASSSRILAGRLRDTQYF.

This clonotype was observed a handful of times. The chain couples TRBV27 to TRBJ2-6; TRBD2 is a possible D gene (6 bases). The CDR3 is 14 amino acids. Looked up from germline, CDR1 is MNHEY and CDR2 is SMNVEV (reference sequence). The V gene lost 5 bases and the J gene lost 4 bases, with 9 bases spanning the gap. CDR3 protein: CASSAGPGANVLTF. Written as DNA, the CDR3 is TGTGCCAGCAGTGCGGGACCAGGGGCCAACGTCCTGACTTTC.

Many counts were recorded for this clonotype. This sequence joins TRBV5-5 and TRBJ2-1; tentatively, D is TRBD1 (6 bases). Germline CDR1 and CDR2: SGHKS and YYEKEE (reference sequence). CDR3 length: 15 residues. V was clipped by 1 base and J by 1 base, with 9 bases between them. CDR3 DNA sequence: TGTGCCAGCAGCTTGTTAGGACAGTCCTACAATGAGCAGTTCTTC. Amino acid sequence: CASSLLGQSYNEQFF.

In this sample, this clonotype turned up many times. The rearrangement joins TRBV15 to TRBJ1-3; D not resolved. Trimming took 2 bases from V and 2 from J, leaving 13 bases between them. The CDR3 is made up of 16 amino acids. The V gene's germline CDR1 is LNHNV and CDR2 YYDKDF (reference sequence). Written as DNA, the CDR3 is TGTGCCACCAGCAGATCGGTGAGGCCACCTGGAAACACCATATATTTT. It codes for CATSRSVRPPGNTIYF.

This clonotype was seen at least ten times. Here the CDR3 reads CSVARESGELFF. CDR3 in DNA: TGCAGCGTTGCCAGGGAAAGCGGGGAGCTGTTTTTT. The rearrangement joins TRBV29-1 to TRBJ2-2; weak D call: TRBD1 (5 bases). Germline loops: CDR1 SQVTM, CDR2 ANQGSEA. CDR3 length: 12 amino acids. Between the trimmed V and J ends, which lost 4 bases and 7 bases, there was a span of 10 bases.

This clonotype has ten or more counts. The V gene is TRBV3-1, the J gene TRBJ1-2; no firm D call. The germline V gene encodes CDR1 LGHDT and CDR2 YNNKEL (reference sequence). The CDR3 contains 13 residues. Between the trimmed V and J ends, which lost 8 bases and 4 bases, there was a span of 14 bases. Written as DNA, the CDR3 is TGTGCCAGCCGCAACGGGGAGGCCTATGGCTACACCTTC. The encoded protein is CASRNGEAYGYTF.

This clonotype was picked up many times. The genes are TRBV20-1 and TRBJ1-1; perhaps TRBD1 as D (5 bases). V lost 1 base and J lost 2, with 14 bases in between. The CDR3 extends over 15 amino acids. Looked up from germline, CDR1 is DFQATT and CDR2 is SNEGSKA (reference sequence). CDR3 loop: CSARAPTERNTEAFF. The CDR3 nucleotides are TGCAGTGCTAGAGCACCGACAGAACGAAACACTGAAGCTTTCTTT.

In this sample, this clonotype turned up many times. The chain uses TRBV19 and TRBJ2-7; no reliable D call. Germline values: CDR1 LNHDA, CDR2 SQIVND (reference sequence). The CDR3 consists of 14 residues. V dropped 3 bases and J dropped 0 bases, with 9 bases sitting between them. CDR3 in amino acids: CASSIGTRSYEQYF. CDR3 DNA sequence: TGTGCCAGTAGTATCGGTACCCGCTCCTACGAGCAGTACTTC.

This clonotype was seen many times. This chain joins TRBV9 and TRBJ1-1; D is possibly TRBD1 (5 bases). The germline V and J ends were trimmed by 5 bases and 1 base, with 15 bases remaining between them. The CDR3 loop spans 15 amino acids. Germline CDR1 and CDR2: SGDLS and YYNGEE. In DNA, the CDR3 is TGTGCCAGCAGGGCGGACGGGGGAAGGAACACTGAAGCTTTCTTT. It specifies CASRADGGRNTEAFF.

Details on this clonotype: A much larger clone lies a single base off, so this may be a read error. This sequence joins TRBV12-3 or TRBV12-4 and TRBJ2-7; D uncertain. The CDR3 is 12 amino acids. V was shortened by 3 bases and J by 9 bases, with 12 bases between the two germline ends. Here the CDR3 DNA reads TGTGCCAGCAGTTTTCCCGGAAACGTGCAGTACTTC. This translates into CASSFPGNVQYF.

This clonotype was counted ten times or more. This rearrangement joins TRBV5-1 to TRBJ1-3, with D perhaps TRBD1 (5 bases). Trimming shortened V by 0 bases and J by 2 bases, and 9 bases separated the two germline ends. Germline CDR1 and CDR2: SGHRS and YFSETQ. This CDR3 has 15 amino acids. The CDR3 loop is CASSLVEGTGNTIYF. CDR3 nucleotide sequence: TGCGCCAGCAGCTTGGTAGAGGGGACTGGAAACACCATATATTTT.

This clonotype was detected many times. The rearrangement joins TRBV7-2 to TRBJ2-1; D unresolved. The V end was cut by 3 bases, the J end by 0 bases, with 15 bases between. This CDR3 region has 17 residues. CDR1 and CDR2 (germline): SGHTA, FQGNSA. The CDR3 loop is CASSLVRRKSSYNEQFF. The CDR3 bases are TGTGCCAGCAGCTTGGTACGCCGTAAGAGCTCCTACAATGAGCAGTTCTTC.

This clonotype was seen at least ten times. The V and J genes are TRBV15 and TRBJ2-5; D is undetermined. V lost 0 bases to trimming and J lost 3 bases, with 8 bases between them. This CDR3 has 14 amino acids. CDR1 LNHNV and CDR2 YYDKDF come from the germline V gene (reference sequence). CDR3 loop: CATSREAVEETQYF. The CDR3 DNA sequence: TGTGCCACCAGCAGAGAGGCGGTGGAAGAGACCCAGTACTTC.

This clonotype was recorded many times. The rearrangement joins TRBV18 to TRBJ2-5; no firm D call. V dropped 3 bases and J dropped 4 bases, with 18 bases sitting between them. The CDR3 covers 16 residues. In germline, CDR1 is KGHSH, CDR2 LQKENI. The CDR3: CASSPSWDTMAETQYF. The CDR3 DNA sequence: TGTGCCAGCTCACCGTCGTGGGATACGATGGCAGAGACCCAGTACTTC. The full variable domain, its missing parts supplied by reference TRBV18 and TRBJ2-5, is NAGVMQNPRHLVRRRGQEARLRCSPMKGHSHVYWYRQLPEEGLKFMVYLQKENIIDESGMPKERFSAEFPKEGPSILRIQQVVRGDSAAYFCASSPSWDTMAETQYFGPGTRLLVL.